Here is one T cell receptor (beta chain) with its context. As yet, its antigen is unknown. This record comes from a study of shared clonotypes between healthy human individuals. Germline CDR1 is MDHEN and CDR2 is SYDVKM. The CDR3 spans 17 residues. V dropped 2 bases and J dropped 3 bases, with 20 bases sitting between them. Whole-study results and caveats: Clonotypes which were not shared had lower generation probabilities than clonotypes that all four donors shared.

Sequenced by immunoSEQ multiplex PCR; TCRdb stores in-frame clones only, minus some. The sample includes a few million clones, more than 80% seen only once; the top ten take 0.3% to 0.4%. The sequence was collected from a man aged 18 to 30 in good health. Some clones in this sample may be carry-over from other donors' samples. The J gene is TRBJ2-7, the V gene TRBV28, with D possibly being TRBD1 (5 bases). Material for sequencing was naive CD4+ T cells from PBMCs. Subset specified: CD45RA+ positively selected. For the CDR3, the DNA is TGTGCCAGCAGTTTAATGAAGCCCCGGCAGGGAATCTACGAGCAGTACTTC. Its protein product is CASSLMKPRQGIYEQYF. Full variable domain (rest looked up from reference TRBV28 and TRBJ2-7): DVKVTQSSRYLVKRTGEKVFLECVQDMDHENMFWYRQDPGLGLRLIYFSYDVKMKEKGDIPEGYSVSREKKERFSLILESASTNQTSMYLCASSLMKPRQGIYEQYFGPGTRLTVT.